The next 5 T cell receptor beta chains were all read from a single sample in a study of T cells in tuberculosis. Thawed, overnight-rested PBMC were stained with GMM-loaded CD1B tetramer, viability dye and anti-CD3, then sorted. CD1B tetramers were loaded with Rhodococcus equi-derived C32 glucose monomycolate. This table comes from immunoSEQ multiplex PCR, and its TCRdb copy is limited to in-frame clones, with some not included. The sample contains 80,000 to 100,000 clones, just over 90% of which appear only once. Sequenced: CD1b-GMM tetramer-negative cells sorted from PBMCs. Every receptor here comes from an adult woman with latent tuberculosis.

This clone was seen just once. The V and J genes are TRBV19 and TRBJ2-3; possibly TRBD1 for D (6 bases). The CDR3 consists of 16 residues. From germline, CDR1 is LNHDA and CDR2 SQIVND (reference sequence). V lost 7 bases, J lost 2 bases, and 19 bases lay in between. CDR3 coding DNA: TGTGCCAGTACCCTAACTCACAGGGCCCCCACAGATACGCAGTATTTT. Its translation is CASTLTHRAPTDTQYF.

The chain uses TRBV4-1 and TRBJ1-2, with no clear D. Germline V gene sequence: CDR1 MGHRA, CDR2 YSYEKL. The ends were cut back, 3 bases at V and 4 bases at J, with 18 bases in the middle. The CDR3 consists of 16 residues. The CDR3: CASSHGTTAPSYGYTF. The CDR3 nucleotides read TGCGCCAGCAGCCACGGCACCACGGCCCCTAGCTATGGCTACACCTTC.

The chain couples TRBV5-4 to TRBJ1-2, with D possibly matching TRBD1 (5 bases). The CDR3 loop spans 15 amino acids. With 0 bases removed from V and 5 bases from J, the gap between germline ends came to 14 bases. CDR1 is SGHNT and CDR2 is YYREEE in the germline V gene (reference sequence). CDR3 amino acids: CASSLVVQGQYGYTF. In DNA form, the CDR3 reads TGTGCCAGCAGCTTGGTAGTCCAGGGCCAATATGGCTACACCTTC. The full variable domain, with the rest looked up from reference TRBV5-4 and TRBJ1-2, is ETGVTQSPTHLIKTRGQQVTLRCSSQSGHNTVSWYQQALGQGPQFIFQYYREEENGRGNFPPRFSGLQFPNYSSELNVNALELDDSALYLCASSLVVQGQYGYTFGSGTRLTVV.

This chain joins TRBV12-5 and TRBJ2-7; 8 nucleotides match TRBD2. The V and J ends lost 3 bases and 2 bases, in that order; junction bases with no gene match: 12. The CDR3 is 17 amino acids. Germline V gene data show CDR1 as LGHNT and CDR2 as FRNRAP. The CDR3 DNA reads as TGTGCTAGTGGTTTTTCCTCCGGGACTAGTGGGGCCTACGAGCAGTACTTC. This encodes CASGFSSGTSGAYEQYF.

V and J are TRBV4-1 and TRBJ2-3; weak D call: TRBD2 (7 bases). The CDR3 contains 14 residues. The germline CDR1 and CDR2 sequences are MGHRA and YSYEKL. Trimming removed 3 bases at V and 5 bases at J, with 12 bases between. For the CDR3, the DNA is TGCGCCAGCAGCCACCGGGGGGCTAAAGATACGCAGTATTTT. Amino acids: CASSHRGAKDTQYF.